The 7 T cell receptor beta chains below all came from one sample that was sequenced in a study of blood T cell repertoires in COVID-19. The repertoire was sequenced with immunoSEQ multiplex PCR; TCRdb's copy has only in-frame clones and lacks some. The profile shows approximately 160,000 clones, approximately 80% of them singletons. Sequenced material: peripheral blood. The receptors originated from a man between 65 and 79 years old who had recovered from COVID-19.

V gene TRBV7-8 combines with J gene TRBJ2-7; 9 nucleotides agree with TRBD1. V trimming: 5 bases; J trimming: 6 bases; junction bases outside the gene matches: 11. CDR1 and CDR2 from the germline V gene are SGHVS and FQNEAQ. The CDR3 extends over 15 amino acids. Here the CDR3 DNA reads TGTGCCAGCAGCCAGTCCCGGGACAGGGTCCGCGAGCAGTACTTC. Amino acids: CASSQSRDRVREQYF.

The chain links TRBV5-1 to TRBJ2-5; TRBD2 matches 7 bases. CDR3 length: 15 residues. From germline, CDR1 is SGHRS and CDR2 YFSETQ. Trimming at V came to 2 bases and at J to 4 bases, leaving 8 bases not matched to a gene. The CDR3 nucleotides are TGCGCCAGCAGCTTTGGCGGGAGCGGTGGAGAGACCCAGTACTTC. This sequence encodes CASSFGGSGGETQYF.

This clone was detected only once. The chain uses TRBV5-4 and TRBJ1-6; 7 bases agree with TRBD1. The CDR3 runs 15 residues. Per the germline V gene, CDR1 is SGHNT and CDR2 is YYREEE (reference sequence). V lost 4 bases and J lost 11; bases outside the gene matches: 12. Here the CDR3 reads CASSPGTADGAPLHF. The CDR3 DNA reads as TGTGCCAGCAGCCCCGGGACAGCCGATGGGGCACCCCTCCACTTT. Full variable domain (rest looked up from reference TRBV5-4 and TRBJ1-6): ETGVTQSPTHLIKTRGQQVTLRCSSQSGHNTVSWYQQALGQGPQFIFQYYREEENGRGNFPPRFSGLQFPNYSSELNVNALELDDSALYLCASSPGTADGAPLHFGNGTRLTVT.

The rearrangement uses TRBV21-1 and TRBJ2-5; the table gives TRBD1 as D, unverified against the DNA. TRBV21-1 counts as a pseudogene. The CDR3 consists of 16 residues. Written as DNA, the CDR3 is TGTGCCAGCAGCCCAAAAAACGGGACAGTAGAAGAGACCCAGTACTTC. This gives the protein CASSPKNGTVEETQYF.

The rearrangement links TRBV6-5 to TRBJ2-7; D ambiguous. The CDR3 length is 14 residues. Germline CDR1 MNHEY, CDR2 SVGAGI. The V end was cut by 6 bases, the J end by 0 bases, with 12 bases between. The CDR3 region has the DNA TGTGCCAGCAGCCCCGCCGCTACCTCCTACGAGCAGTACTTC. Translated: CASSPAATSYEQYF.

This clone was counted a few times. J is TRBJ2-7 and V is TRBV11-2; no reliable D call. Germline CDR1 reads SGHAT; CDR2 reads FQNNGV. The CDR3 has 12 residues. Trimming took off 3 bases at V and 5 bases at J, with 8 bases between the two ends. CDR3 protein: CASSFLLDEQYF. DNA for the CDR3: TGTGCCAGCAGCTTTCTACTTGACGAGCAGTACTTC.

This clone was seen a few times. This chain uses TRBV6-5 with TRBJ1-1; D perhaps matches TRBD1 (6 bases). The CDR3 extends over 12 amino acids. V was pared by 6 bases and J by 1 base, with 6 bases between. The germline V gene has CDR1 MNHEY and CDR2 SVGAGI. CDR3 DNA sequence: TGTGCCAGCAGGACAGGGAACACTGAAGCTTTCTTT. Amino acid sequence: CASRTGNTEAFF.